This T cell receptor (beta chain) was recorded in a study of CD8+CD57+ T cells in acquired aplastic anemia. Looking at the study overall: The average for DNA from sorted CD4+ and CD8+ cells was 3.2 ug.

In this sample, this clonotype turned up a few times. The antigen is not known. Study outcomes and limitations: Overlapping CD8+ CDR3 repertoires of patients and controls contained roughly 27 shared sequences. Patient and control CD8+ Simpson's diversity was not significantly different.

The study profiled TCR beta VDJ and CDR3 using genomic DNA as template. TCRdb processed the reads anew with MiXCR; each CDR3 protein has one entry. Among approximately 98,000 distinct CDR3 sequences, under 60% were seen once, and the ten largest hold around a third. The sequenced sample was sorted CD4+, CD8+, or CD8+CD57+ T cells (not recorded which) from PBMCs. The clonotype originates from a human donor in good health, serving as a control.

CDR3 in amino acids: CASSSTTNTGELFF. CDR3 bases: TGTGCCAGCAGCTCCACAACGAACACCGGGGAGCTGTTTTTT. The V gene is TRBV7-2, the J gene TRBJ2-2, with unresolved D. Trimming took off 4 bases at V and 0 bases at J, with 6 bases between the two ends. The germline gives CDR1 SGHTA, CDR2 FQGNSA. The CDR3 is 14 amino acids.